In this sample, the clone carrying this TCR beta chain turned up a few times. Under the authors' procedure: Amplification of reference gene primers was used by the study to estimate nucleated cell counts. Sequenced by immunoSEQ multiplex PCR; TCRdb stores in-frame clones only, minus some. V, J and clone size are those of that table, while D and trimming were read from the DNA. The sample includes 150,000 to 200,000 clones, 70% to 85% of them seen just once. The CDR3 length is 15 residues. In germline, CDR1 is SGHRS, CDR2 YFSETQ. Trimming cost V 4 bases and J 3 bases; bases outside gene matches: 9. This entry comes from a study of blood T cell repertoires in COVID-19.

The chain is built from TRBV5-1 and TRBJ2-7; TRBD2 matches 8 bases. Input material: peripheral blood. The TCR originated in a woman aged 25 to 39 with acute or convalescent COVID-19. Written as DNA, the CDR3 is TGCGCCAGCAGCCCCGGGGGGGTATCGGGCTACGAGCAGTACTTC. Its translation: CASSPGGVSGYEQYF.